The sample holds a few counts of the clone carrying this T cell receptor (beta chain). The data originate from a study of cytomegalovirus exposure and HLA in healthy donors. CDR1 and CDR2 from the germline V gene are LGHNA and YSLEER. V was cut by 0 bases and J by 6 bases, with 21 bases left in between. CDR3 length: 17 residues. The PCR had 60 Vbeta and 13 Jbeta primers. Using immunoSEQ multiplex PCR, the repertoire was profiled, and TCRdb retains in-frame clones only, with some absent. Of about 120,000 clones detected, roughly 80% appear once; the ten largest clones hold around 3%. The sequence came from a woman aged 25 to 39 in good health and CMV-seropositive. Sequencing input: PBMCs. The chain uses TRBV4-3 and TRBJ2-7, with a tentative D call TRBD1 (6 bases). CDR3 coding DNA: TGCGCCAGCAGCCAAGATCGGGCGGGTAGGGGCAGGGGCGAGCAGTACTTC. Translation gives CASSQDRAGRGRGEQYF.